These 13 T cell receptor beta chains came from one sample sequenced in a study of CD8 T cells in ankylosing spondylitis. TCRdb processed the 5' RACE reads anew with MiXCR; each CDR3 protein has one entry. Of roughly 38,000 distinct CDR3 sequences listed, 10% are singletons. Sequencing input: blood, either unsorted or a sorted T cell fraction (not recorded which). These TCRs come from a male donor with ankylosing spondylitis or in good health (not recorded which).

This clonotype was counted at least ten times. The chain uses TRBV5-1 and TRBJ1-1, with 11 bases that match TRBD1. V shed 6 bases, J shed 6 bases, and the junction held 10 bases outside the gene matches. Germline assignment: CDR1 SGHRS and CDR2 YFSETQ. This CDR3 is built from 15 residues. The CDR3 coding sequence is TGCGCCAGCAAGGCAGGGACAGGGGGAAGGGCTGAAGCTTTCTTT. Residues: CASKAGTGGRAEAFF.

This chain joins TRBV3-1 and TRBJ2-7; 7 bases line up with TRBD2. Germline CDR1 is LGHDT and CDR2 is YNNKEL (reference sequence). The CDR3 covers 16 residues. Losses at the gene ends were 2 bases for V and 6 bases for J; bases not matched to a gene: 13. CDR3 coding DNA: TGTGCCAGCAGCCAACAAATGGGACGGACTAGTTCCGAGCAGTACTTC. Translating it yields CASSQQMGRTSSEQYF.

This clonotype was picked up many times. This chain uses TRBV5-1 with TRBJ1-5, with D uncertain. This CDR3 contains 15 residues. Trimming shortened V by 6 bases and J by 3 bases, and 16 bases separated the two germline ends. In germline, CDR1 is SGHRS, CDR2 YFSETQ. The CDR3 spells CASTPTPDPNQPQHF. The DNA of the CDR3 is TGCGCCAGCACTCCTACCCCGGACCCCAATCAGCCCCAGCATTTT.

This clonotype showed up many times. The V and J genes are TRBV27 and TRBJ2-6; D perhaps matches TRBD2 (5 bases). The CDR3 has 15 amino acids. Per germline, CDR1 MNHEY and CDR2 SMNVEV (reference sequence). The ends were cut back, 7 bases at V and 0 bases at J, with 10 bases in the middle. CDR3 sequence (DNA): TGTGCCAGCACTCCCGCGGGCTCTGGGGCCAACGTCCTGACTTTC. Its protein product is CASTPAGSGANVLTF.

This clonotype was seen at least ten times. The J gene is TRBJ2-6, the V gene TRBV5-1, with D unresolved. The V end lost 2 bases, the J end lost 0 bases, and 6 bases lay between the germline ends. Germline CDR1 SGHRS, CDR2 YFSETQ. There are 15 residues in the CDR3. CDR3 coding DNA: TGCGCCAGCAGCTTTGGGTCCTCTGGGGCCAACGTCCTGACTTTC. Residues: CASSFGSSGANVLTF.

Judged by abundance, this clonotype is medium-sized. V gene TRBV6-2 or TRBV6-3 combines with J gene TRBJ2-5; the D is unclear. The germline CDR1 and CDR2 sequences are MNHEY and SVGEGT. Trimming took 1 base from V and 3 from J, leaving 12 bases between them. The CDR3 length is 15 residues. Here the CDR3 DNA reads TGTGCCAGCAGTTACTTGACAAATCGTGAAGAGACCCAGTACTTC. It is translated as CASSYLTNREETQYF.

Many counts were recorded for this clonotype. The genes are TRBV7-2 and TRBJ2-3; TRBD2 might be the D (5 bases). The germline V gene has CDR1 SGHTA and CDR2 FQGNSA. Between the trimmed V and J ends, which lost 0 bases and 4 bases, there was a span of 11 bases. CDR3 size: 15 residues. CDR3 bases: TGTGCCAGCAGCTTAGCGAGGGCCGAGGCAGATACGCAGTATTTT. Translating gives CASSLARAEADTQYF.

The table lists this clonotype with many counts. This chain uses TRBV19 with TRBJ2-3, with 12 bases aligning to TRBD1. The CDR3 has 15 amino acids. Germline V gene data show CDR1 as LNHDA and CDR2 as SQIVND (reference sequence). Losses at the gene ends were 7 bases for V and 6 bases for J; bases not matched to a gene: 8. CDR3 bases: TGTGCCAGTAAGTCCGGGACAGGGGGCTTGGATACGCAGTATTTT. Translation gives CASKSGTGGLDTQYF. Looking up the rest from reference TRBV19 and TRBJ2-3 gives the full variable domain: DGGITQSPKYLFRKEGQNVTLSCEQNLNHDAMYWYRQDPGQGLRLIYYSQIVNDFQKGDIAEGYSVSREKKESFPLTVTSAQKNPTAFYLCASKSGTGGLDTQYFGPGTRLTVL.

J is TRBJ2-1 and V is TRBV5-5, with 10 bases that match TRBD1. The CDR3 is made up of 15 amino acids. V lost 2 bases and J lost 5; bases outside the gene matches: 4. Germline CDR1 SGHKS, CDR2 YYEKEE (reference sequence). As DNA, the CDR3 is TGTGCCAGCAGCTTCCGACAGGGGGCTGACAATGAGCAGTTCTTC. It encodes CASSFRQGADNEQFF.

This clonotype was observed at least ten times. The chain carries TRBV5-1 and TRBJ1-1; the D gene is possibly TRBD1 (5 bases). The CDR3 consists of 17 residues. V was pared by 4 bases and J by 1 base, with 20 bases between. Per the germline V gene, CDR1 is SGHRS and CDR2 is YFSETQ. CDR3 nucleotide sequence: TGCGCCAGCAGCGTGCTCCGGACGGGGGAGTGGAACACTGAAGCTTTCTTT. This encodes CASSVLRTGEWNTEAFF.

This clonotype was counted many times. The V gene is TRBV9, the J gene TRBJ2-5, with TRBD1 identical over 9 bases. The CDR3 spans 15 residues. Germline V gene lookup returns CDR1 SGDLS and CDR2 YYNGEE. Trimming at V came to 0 bases and at J to 5 bases, leaving 5 bases not matched to a gene. The CDR3 nucleotides are TGTGCCAGCAGCGTAGGTACCGGACAGGGGGAGACCCAGTACTTC. Its protein product is CASSVGTGQGETQYF.

This clonotype has a count of ten or more. The chain links TRBV10-3 to TRBJ1-5, with D uncertain. The CDR3 has 15 amino acids. Germline loops: CDR1 ENHRY, CDR2 SYGVKD. V was trimmed by 5 bases and J by 0 bases, leaving 11 bases between them. CDR3 coding DNA: TGTGCCATCAGTCCCAACAGCAATAGCAATCAGCCCCAGCATTTT. Its protein product is CAISPNSNSNQPQHF.

This clonotype was seen at least ten times. This chain connects TRBV10-3 to TRBJ2-7; D uncertain. The germline gives CDR1 ENHRY, CDR2 SYGVKD. CDR3 length: 15 residues. V was cut by 0 bases and J by 0 bases, with 9 bases left in between. The CDR3 is CAISESTRLSYEQYF. The DNA of the CDR3 is TGTGCCATCAGTGAGTCGACCCGACTCTCCTACGAGCAGTACTTC.